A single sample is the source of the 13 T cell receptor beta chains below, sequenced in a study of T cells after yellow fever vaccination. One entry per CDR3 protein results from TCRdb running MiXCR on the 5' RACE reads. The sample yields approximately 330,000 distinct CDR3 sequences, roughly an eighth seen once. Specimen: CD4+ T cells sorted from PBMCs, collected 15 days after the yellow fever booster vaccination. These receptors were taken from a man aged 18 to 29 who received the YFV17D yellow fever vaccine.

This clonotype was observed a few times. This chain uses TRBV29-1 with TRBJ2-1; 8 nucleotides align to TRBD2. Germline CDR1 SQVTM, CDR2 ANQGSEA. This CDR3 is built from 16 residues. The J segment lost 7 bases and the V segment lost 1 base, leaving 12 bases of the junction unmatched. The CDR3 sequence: CSVEALSSGGRNEQFF. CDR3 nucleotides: TGCAGCGTTGAAGCTCTTTCCAGCGGGGGTAGGAATGAGCAGTTCTTC.

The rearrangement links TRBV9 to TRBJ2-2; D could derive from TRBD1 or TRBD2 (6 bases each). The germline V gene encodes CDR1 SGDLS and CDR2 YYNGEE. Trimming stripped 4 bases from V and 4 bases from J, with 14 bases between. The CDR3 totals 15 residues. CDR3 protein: CASSPQGGTTGELFF. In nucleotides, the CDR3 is TGTGCCAGCAGCCCCCAAGGGGGGACCACCGGGGAGCTGTTTTTT.

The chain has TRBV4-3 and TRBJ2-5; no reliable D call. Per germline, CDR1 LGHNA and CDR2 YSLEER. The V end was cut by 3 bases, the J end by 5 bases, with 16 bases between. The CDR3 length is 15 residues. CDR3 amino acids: CASSHNSRRWETQYF. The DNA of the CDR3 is TGCGCCAGCAGCCATAACTCGCGACGGTGGGAGACCCAGTACTTC.

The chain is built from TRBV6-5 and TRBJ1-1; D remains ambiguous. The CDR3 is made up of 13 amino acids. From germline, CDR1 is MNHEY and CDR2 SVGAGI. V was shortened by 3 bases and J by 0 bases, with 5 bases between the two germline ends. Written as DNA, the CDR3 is TGTGCCAGCAGTTATAACCTGAACACTGAAGCTTTCTTT. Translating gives CASSYNLNTEAFF.

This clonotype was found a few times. CDR3 nucleotides: TGCGCCAGCAGGAATGAGGGCTCGGAGACCCAGTACTTC. Translated: CASRNEGSETQYF. The chain joins TRBV5-1 to TRBJ2-5; TRBD2 might be the D (5 bases). Trimming pared 5 bases from V and 5 bases from J, leaving 13 bases between. Germline CDR1 and CDR2: SGHRS and YFSETQ. The CDR3 totals 13 residues.

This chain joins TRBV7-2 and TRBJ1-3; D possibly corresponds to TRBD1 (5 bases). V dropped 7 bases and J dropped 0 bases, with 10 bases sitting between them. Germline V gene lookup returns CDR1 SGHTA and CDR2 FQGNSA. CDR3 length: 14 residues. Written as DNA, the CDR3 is TGTGCCAGCAAACGGGACGGCTCTGGAAACACCATATATTTT. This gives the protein CASKRDGSGNTIYF.

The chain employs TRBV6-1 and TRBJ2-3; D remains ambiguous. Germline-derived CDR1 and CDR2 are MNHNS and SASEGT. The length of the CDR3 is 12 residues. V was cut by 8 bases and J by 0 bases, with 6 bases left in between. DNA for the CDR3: TGTGCCAGCCTTCCTAGCACAGATACGCAGTATTTT. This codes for CASLPSTDTQYF.

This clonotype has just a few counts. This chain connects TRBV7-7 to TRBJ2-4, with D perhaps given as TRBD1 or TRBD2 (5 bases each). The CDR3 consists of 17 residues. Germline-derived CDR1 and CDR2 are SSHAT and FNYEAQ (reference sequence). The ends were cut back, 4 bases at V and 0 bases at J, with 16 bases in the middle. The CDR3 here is CASSSLGPKVAKNIQYF. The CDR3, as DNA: TGTGCCAGCAGCTCATTGGGACCCAAGGTAGCCAAAAACATTCAGTACTTC.

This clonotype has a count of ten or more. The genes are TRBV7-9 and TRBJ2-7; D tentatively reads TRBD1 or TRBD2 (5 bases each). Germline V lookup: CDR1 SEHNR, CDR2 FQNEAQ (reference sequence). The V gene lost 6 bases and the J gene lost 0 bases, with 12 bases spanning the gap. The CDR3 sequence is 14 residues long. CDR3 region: CASRQSGPSYEQYF. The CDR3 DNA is TGTGCCAGCAGACAATCGGGGCCCTCCTACGAGCAGTACTTC.

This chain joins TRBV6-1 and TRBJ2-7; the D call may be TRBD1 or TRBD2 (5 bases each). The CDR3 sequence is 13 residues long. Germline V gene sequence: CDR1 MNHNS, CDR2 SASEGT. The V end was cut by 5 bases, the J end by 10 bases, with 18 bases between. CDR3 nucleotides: TGTGCCAGCAGTACCATACAGGTACCGGGACAGTACGTC. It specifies CASSTIQVPGQYV.

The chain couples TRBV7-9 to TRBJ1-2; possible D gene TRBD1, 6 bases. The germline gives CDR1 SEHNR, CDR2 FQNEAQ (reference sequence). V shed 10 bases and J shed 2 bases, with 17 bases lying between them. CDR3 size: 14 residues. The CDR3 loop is CATTVGAENYGYTF. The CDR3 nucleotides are TGTGCCACCACTGTGGGGGCCGAGAACTATGGCTACACCTTC.

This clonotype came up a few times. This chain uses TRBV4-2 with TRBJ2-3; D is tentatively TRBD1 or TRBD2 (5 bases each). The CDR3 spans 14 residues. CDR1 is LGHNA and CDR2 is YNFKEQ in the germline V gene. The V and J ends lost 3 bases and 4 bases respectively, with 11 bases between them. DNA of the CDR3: TGTGCCAGCAGCCAGGGGACGAGCGCAGATACGCAGTATTTT. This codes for CASSQGTSADTQYF.

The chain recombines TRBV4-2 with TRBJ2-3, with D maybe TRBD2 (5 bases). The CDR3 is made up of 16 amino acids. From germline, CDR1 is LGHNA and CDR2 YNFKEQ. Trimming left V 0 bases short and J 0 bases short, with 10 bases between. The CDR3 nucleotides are TGTGCCAGCAGCCAAGACTCCGGGGTTAGCACAGATACGCAGTATTTT. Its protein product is CASSQDSGVSTDTQYF.